Listed below are T cell receptor beta chains from one sample, sequenced in a study of identical twins. A single record per CDR3 protein comes from TCRdb applying MiXCR to the 5' RACE reads. Here the sample spans 400,000 or so distinct CDR3 sequences, roughly 9% being singletons. Specimen: naive T cells sorted from blood. These receptors were obtained from a woman aged 45-65 years in good health. Each CDR3 is given with its conserved first and last residue. The D gene is left open where the match is weak. Expanded clones get a size class; other rows say once, few or many, or leave the size out.

d_call,j_call,v_call,clone_size,cdr3_nt,cdr3_aa
-,TRBJ2-1,TRBV6-6,few,TGTGCCAGCAGACCGGACTGGAATGAGCAGTTCTTC,CASRPDWNEQFF
TRBD2,TRBJ2-3,TRBV5-1,many,TGCGCCAGCAGCTTGACTAGCGGGACCACAGATACGCAGTATTTT,CASSLTSGTTDTQYF
TRBD2,TRBJ2-3,TRBV5-1,few,TGCGCCAGCAGCTCCTGGACTAGCGGGAGGGGAGCAGATACGCAGTATTTT,CASSSWTSGRGADTQYF
TRBD1,TRBJ2-5,TRBV5-1,few,TGCGCCAGCAGCTTGGACGACAGGGGCGCGTTAGAGACCCAGTACTTC,CASSLDDRGALETQYF
TRBD2,TRBJ2-5,TRBV5-1,few,TGCGCCAGCAGGCTAGCGGGAGGGCTAGAGACCCAGTACTTC,CASRLAGGLETQYF
-,TRBJ2-6,TRBV5-1,-,TGCGCCAGCAGCTACCCCAACTCTGGGGCCAACGTCCTGACTTTC,CASSYPNSGANVLTF
-,TRBJ2-3,TRBV6-6,-,TGTGCCAGCAGTTACCCGGCGGGGAGCACAGATACGCAGTATTTT,CASSYPAGSTDTQYF
TRBD2,TRBJ2-7,TRBV27,-,TGTGCCAGCAGTCGACTAGCGGGCTCCTACGAGCAGTACTTC,CASSRLAGSYEQYF
-,TRBJ2-7,TRBV6-5,many,TGTGCCAGCAGTTACTCGCGTATACGGGGGCACTACGAGCAGTACTTC,CASSYSRIRGHYEQYF
-,TRBJ2-3,TRBV27,many,TGTGCCAGCAGTTTGTTGGGTACGCAGTATTTT,CASSLLGTQYF
TRBD1,TRBJ1-3,TRBV5-1,-,TGCGCCAGCTGTGCAGGGGGTTATTCCTCTGGAAACACCATATATTTT,CASCAGGYSSGNTIYF
-,TRBJ2-2,TRBV2,once,TGTGCCAGCAGTGAAGAGGATGTTGCCGGGGAGCTGTTTTTT,CASSEEDVAGELFF
-,TRBJ2-5,TRBV27,-,TGTGCCAGCAGTTCGGACTGGGAAGAGACCCAGTACTTC,CASSSDWEETQYF
-,TRBJ2-6,TRBV5-1,-,TGCGCCAGCAGTTTCGGCGGGACCTCCTCTGGGGCCAACGTCCTGACTTTC,CASSFGGTSSGANVLTF
TRBD2,TRBJ2-1,TRBV27,many,TGTGCCAGCACAAGCGGGACCTACAATGAGCAGTTCTTC,CASTSGTYNEQFF